This T cell receptor (beta chain) was identified during a study of Graves' ophthalmopathy and Graves' hyperthyroidism. Uncontrolled infections, other autoimmune diseases, pregnancy or lactation barred patients from enrollment. This clonotype came up a few times. Its matching antigen is unknown. Investigators amplified TCR beta CDR3 regions from RNA transcripts. HTBI-primed RT-PCR formed the first round, and a multiplex PCR formed the second. TCRdb called the multiplex PCR reads again in MiXCR, with one record for every CDR3 protein. Among roughly 700,000 distinct CDR3 sequences listed, 40% were seen once. The V and J ends lost 6 bases and 1 base respectively, with 11 bases between them. CDR1 SNHLY and CDR2 FYNNEI come from the germline V gene. This CDR3 contains 14 residues. Study-level findings and limits: Most expanded clonotypes in thyroid above 0.001 frequency also showed up in blood. Separation of ophthalmopathy from stable hyperthyroidism was achieved by a 13-signature model, at 85% to 90% sensitivity and about 81% specificity.

The specimen sequenced was peripheral blood. V and J are TRBV2 and TRBJ2-3; D unclear. The sequence was obtained from an adult man with Graves' ophthalmopathy. This chain's CDR3 is CASRGQPGTDTQYF. The CDR3 nucleotides are TGTGCCAGCAGGGGCCAGCCTGGCACAGATACGCAGTATTTT. The entire variable domain, with the rest obtained from reference TRBV2 and TRBJ2-3, is as follows: EPEVTQTPSHQVTQMGQEVILRCVPISNHLYFYWYRQILGQKVEFLVSFYNNEISEKSEIFDDQFSVERPDGSNFTLKIRSTKLEDSAMYFCASRGQPGTDTQYFGPGTRLTVL.